This T cell receptor (beta chain) was obtained from a study of spatial heterogeneity in lung cancer. Study-level information: Detected beta-chain sequences consistently exceeded alpha-chain sequences. A strong correlation was found between TCR transcript counts in tumor regions and a T cell module score derived from matched bulk RNA-seq. Study-level findings and limits: Tumors with more nonsynonymous mutations had more expanded intratumoral alpha and beta TCRs.

Regarding time point: sample taken at primary tumor resection. Samples were obtained from some 72 donors, all untreated early-stage non-small cell lung cancer patients. Unsorted whole RNA of tumor, nontumor lung or frozen PBMC was sequenced. MiXCR, run by TCRdb on the 5' RACE reads, gives a single entry per CDR3 protein. The sample gives about 9,100 distinct CDR3 sequences, 5.5% to 7% of which show up once; less than 8.5% is in the top ten. This clonotype turned up a few times. Antigen: not known. The CDR3 consists of 16 residues. Germline values: CDR1 SEHNR, CDR2 FQNEAQ (reference sequence). The V and J ends lost 4 bases and 7 bases, in that order; junction bases with no gene match: 16.

The rearrangement joins TRBV7-9 to TRBJ2-7, with 7 positions matching TRBD1. The clonotype originates from a female donor with early-stage non-small cell lung cancer. The material was lung tumor tissue, obtained at surgery. The CDR3 loop reads CASSYPGQPTEWEQYF. The CDR3 nucleotides read TGTGCCAGCAGCTACCCGGGACAGCCGACTGAGTGGGAGCAGTACTTC.